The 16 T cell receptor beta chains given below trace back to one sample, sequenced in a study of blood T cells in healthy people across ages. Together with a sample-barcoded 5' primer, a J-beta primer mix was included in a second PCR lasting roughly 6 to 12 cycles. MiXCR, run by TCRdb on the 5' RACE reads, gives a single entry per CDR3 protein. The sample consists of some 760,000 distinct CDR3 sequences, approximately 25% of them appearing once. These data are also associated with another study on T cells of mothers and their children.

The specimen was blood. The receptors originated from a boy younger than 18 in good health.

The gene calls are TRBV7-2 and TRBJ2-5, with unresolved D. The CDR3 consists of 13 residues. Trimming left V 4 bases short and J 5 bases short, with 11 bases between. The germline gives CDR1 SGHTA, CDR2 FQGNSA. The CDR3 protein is CASSSATRETQYF. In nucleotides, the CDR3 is TGTGCCAGCAGCTCCGCCACAAGGGAGACCCAGTACTTC. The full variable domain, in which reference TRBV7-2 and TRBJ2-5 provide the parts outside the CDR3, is GAGVSQSPSNKVTEKGKDVELRCDPISGHTALYWYRQSLGQGLEFLIYFQGNSAPDKSGLPSDRFSAERTGGSVSTLTIQRTQQEDSAVYLCASSSATRETQYFGPGTRLLVL.

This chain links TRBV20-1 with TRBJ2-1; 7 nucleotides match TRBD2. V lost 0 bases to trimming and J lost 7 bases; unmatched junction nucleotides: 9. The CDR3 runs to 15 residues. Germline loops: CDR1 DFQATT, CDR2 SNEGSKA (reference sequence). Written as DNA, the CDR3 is TGCAGTGCTAGAGATAGTGCGGGAGCTCGGAATGAGCAGTTCTTC. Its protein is CSARDSAGARNEQFF.

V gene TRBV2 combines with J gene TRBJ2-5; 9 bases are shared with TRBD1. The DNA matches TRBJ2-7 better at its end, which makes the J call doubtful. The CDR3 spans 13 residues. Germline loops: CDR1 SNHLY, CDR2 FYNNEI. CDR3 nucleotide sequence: TGTGCCACCAAAGGGACAGGGTGGAACGAGCAGTACTTC. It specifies CATKGTGWNEQYF.

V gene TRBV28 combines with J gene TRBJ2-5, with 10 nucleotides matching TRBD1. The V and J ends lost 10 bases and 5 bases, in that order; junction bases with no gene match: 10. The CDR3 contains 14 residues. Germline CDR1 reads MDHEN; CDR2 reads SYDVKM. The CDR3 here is CANLDRGPRETQYF. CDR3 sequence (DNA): TGTGCCAACCTAGACAGGGGGCCTCGGGAGACCCAGTACTTC.

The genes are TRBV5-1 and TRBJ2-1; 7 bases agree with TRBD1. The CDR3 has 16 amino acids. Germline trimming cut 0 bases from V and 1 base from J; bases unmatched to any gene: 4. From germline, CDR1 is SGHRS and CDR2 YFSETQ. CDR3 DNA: TGCGCCAGCAGCTTGGAGGGGGCACTTTCCTACAATGAGCAGTTCTTC. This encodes CASSLEGALSYNEQFF.

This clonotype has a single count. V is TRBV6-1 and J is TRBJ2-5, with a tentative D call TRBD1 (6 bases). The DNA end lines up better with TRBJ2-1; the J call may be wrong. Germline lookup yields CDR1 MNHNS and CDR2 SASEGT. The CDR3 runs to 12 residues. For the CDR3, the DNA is TGTGCCAGCACGATGGGGGCAGAGGAGCAGTTCTTC. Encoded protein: CASTMGAEEQFF.

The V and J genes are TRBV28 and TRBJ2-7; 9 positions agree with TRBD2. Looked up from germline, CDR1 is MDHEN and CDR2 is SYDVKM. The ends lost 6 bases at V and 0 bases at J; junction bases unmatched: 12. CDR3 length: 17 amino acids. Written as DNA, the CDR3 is TGTGCCAGCAGCCCTCCCCCTCTAGCGGGGAGCTCCTACGAGCAGTACTTC. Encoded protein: CASSPPPLAGSSYEQYF.

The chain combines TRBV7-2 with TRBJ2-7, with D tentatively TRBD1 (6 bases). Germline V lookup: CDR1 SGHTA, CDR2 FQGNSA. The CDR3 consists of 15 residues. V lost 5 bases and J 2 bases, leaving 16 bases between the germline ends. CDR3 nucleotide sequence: TGTGCCAGCAGCACATCCCAGGGGAAGACCTACGAGCAGTACTTC. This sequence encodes CASSTSQGKTYEQYF.

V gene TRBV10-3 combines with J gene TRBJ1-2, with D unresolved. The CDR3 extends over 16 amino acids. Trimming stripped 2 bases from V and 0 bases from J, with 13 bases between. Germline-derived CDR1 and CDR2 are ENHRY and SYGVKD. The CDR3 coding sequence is TGTGCCATCAGTGAGATCGACGGGCTGCCTAACTATGGCTACACCTTC. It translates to CAISEIDGLPNYGYTF.

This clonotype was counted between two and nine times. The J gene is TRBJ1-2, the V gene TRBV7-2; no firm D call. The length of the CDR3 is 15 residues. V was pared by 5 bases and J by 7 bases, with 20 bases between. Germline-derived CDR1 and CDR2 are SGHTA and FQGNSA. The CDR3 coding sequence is TGTGCCAGCAGCATACCCACGACGGGGTTCAGTGGCTACACCTTC. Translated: CASSIPTTGFSGYTF. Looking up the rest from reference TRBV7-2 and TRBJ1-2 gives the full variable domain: GAGVSQSPSNKVTEKGKDVELRCDPISGHTALYWYRQSLGQGLEFLIYFQGNSAPDKSGLPSDRFSAERTGGSVSTLTIQRTQQEDSAVYLCASSIPTTGFSGYTFGSGTRLTVV.

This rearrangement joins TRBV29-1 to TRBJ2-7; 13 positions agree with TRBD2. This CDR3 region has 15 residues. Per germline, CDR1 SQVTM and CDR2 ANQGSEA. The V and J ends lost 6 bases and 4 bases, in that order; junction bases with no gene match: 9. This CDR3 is CSVAGLAGEVYEQYF. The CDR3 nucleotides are TGCAGCGTCGCCGGACTAGCGGGAGAAGTGTACGAGCAGTACTTC.

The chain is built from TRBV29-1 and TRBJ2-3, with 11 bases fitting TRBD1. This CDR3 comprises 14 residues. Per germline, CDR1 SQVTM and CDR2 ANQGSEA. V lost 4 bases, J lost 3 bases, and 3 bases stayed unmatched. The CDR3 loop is CSVGTGGTTDTQYF. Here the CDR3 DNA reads TGCAGCGTTGGGACAGGGGGCACGACAGATACGCAGTATTTT.

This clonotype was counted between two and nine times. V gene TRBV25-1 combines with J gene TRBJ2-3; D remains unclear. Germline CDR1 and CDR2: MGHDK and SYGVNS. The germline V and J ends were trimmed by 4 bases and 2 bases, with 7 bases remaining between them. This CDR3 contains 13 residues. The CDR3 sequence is CASSAPPTDTQYF. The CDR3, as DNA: TGTGCCAGCAGTGCCCCCCCCACAGATACGCAGTATTTT.

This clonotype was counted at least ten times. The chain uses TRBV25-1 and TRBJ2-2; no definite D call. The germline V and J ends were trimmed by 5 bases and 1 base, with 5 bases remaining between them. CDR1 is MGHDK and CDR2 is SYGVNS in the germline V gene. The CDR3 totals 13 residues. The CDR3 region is CASSKLNTGELFF. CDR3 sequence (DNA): TGTGCCAGCAGTAAACTGAACACCGGGGAGCTGTTTTTT.

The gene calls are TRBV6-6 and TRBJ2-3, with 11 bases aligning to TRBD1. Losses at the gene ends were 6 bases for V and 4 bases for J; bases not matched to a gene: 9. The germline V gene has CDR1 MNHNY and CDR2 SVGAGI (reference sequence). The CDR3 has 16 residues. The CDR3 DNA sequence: TGTGCCAGCAGACGAATGGGACAGGGGGGGGCAGATACGCAGTATTTT. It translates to CASRRMGQGGADTQYF.

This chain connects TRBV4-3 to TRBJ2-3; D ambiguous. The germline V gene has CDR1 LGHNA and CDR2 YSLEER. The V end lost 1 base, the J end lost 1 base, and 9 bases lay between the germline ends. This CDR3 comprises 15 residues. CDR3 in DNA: TGCGCCAGCAGCCAAGGAAACAGCGGCACAGATACGCAGTATTTT. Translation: CASSQGNSGTDTQYF.